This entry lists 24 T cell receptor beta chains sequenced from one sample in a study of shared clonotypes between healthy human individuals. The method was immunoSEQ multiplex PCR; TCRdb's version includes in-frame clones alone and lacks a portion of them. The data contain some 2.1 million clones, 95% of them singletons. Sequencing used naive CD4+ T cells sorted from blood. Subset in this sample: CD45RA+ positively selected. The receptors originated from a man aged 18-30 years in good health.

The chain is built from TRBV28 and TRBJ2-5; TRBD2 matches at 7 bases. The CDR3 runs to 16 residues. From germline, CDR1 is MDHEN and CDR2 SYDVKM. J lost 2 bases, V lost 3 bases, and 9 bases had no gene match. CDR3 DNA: TGTGCCAGCAGTTTTAAAGCGGGGACTTTGCAAGAGACCCAGTACTTC. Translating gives CASSFKAGTLQETQYF.

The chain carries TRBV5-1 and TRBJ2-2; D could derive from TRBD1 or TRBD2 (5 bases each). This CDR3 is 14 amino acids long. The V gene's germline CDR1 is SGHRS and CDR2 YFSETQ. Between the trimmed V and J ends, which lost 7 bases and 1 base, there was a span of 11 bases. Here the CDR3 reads CASVGTGNTGELFF. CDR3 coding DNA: TGCGCCAGCGTCGGGACGGGGAACACCGGGGAGCTGTTTTTT.

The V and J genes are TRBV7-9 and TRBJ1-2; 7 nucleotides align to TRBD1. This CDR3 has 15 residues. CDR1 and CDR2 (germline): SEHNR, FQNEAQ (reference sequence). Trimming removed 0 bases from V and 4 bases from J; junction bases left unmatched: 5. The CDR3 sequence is CASSLAAGGGYGYTF. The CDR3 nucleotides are TGTGCCAGCAGCTTAGCTGCAGGGGGAGGCTATGGCTACACCTTC.

CDR3 amino acids: CASSLGAGSNTEAFF. CDR3 in DNA: TGTGCCAGCAGCTTGGGGGCCGGTAGCAACACTGAAGCTTTCTTT. The chain joins TRBV5-4 to TRBJ1-1; D is undetermined. Germline CDR1 SGHNT, CDR2 YYREEE (reference sequence). CDR3 length: 15 residues. Between the trimmed V and J ends, which lost 0 bases and 2 bases, there was a span of 11 bases.

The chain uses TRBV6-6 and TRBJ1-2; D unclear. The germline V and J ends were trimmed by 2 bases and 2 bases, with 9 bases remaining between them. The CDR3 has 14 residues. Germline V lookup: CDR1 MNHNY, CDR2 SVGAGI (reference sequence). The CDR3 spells CASSYMTDNYGYTF. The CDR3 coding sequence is TGTGCCAGCAGTTACATGACGGACAACTATGGCTACACCTTC.

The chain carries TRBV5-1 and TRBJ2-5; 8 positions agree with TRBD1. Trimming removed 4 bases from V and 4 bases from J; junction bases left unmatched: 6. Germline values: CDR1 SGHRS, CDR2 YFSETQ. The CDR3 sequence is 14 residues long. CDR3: CASSGGQAGETQYF. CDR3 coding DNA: TGCGCCAGCAGCGGGGGACAGGCCGGAGAGACCCAGTACTTC.

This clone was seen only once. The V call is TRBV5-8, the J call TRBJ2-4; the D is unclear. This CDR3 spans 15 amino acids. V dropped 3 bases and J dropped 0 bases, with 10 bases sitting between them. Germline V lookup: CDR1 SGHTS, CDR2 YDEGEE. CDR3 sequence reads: CASSSAALAKNIQYF. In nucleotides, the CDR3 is TGTGCCAGCAGCTCCGCGGCCCTAGCCAAAAACATTCAGTACTTC. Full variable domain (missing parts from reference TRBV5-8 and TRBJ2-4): EAGVTQSPTHLIKTRGQQATLRCSPISGHTSVYWYQQALGLGLQFLLWYDEGEERNRGNFPPRFSGRQFPNYSSELNVNALELEDSALYLCASSSAALAKNIQYFGAGTRLSVL.

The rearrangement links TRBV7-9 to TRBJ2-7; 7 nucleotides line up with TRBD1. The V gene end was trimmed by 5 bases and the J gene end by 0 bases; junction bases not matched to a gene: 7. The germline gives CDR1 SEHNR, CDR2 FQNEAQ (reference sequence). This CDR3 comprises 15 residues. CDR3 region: CASSPVGQSSYEQYF. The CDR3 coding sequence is TGTGCCAGCAGCCCGGTGGGACAGAGCTCCTACGAGCAGTACTTC.

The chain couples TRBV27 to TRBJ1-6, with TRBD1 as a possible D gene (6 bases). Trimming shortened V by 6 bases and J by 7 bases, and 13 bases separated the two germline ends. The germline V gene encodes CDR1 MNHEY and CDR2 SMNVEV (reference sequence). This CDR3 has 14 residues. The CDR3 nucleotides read TGTGCCAGCAGAGTACTCCAGGGGAATTCACCCCTCCACTTT. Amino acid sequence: CASRVLQGNSPLHF.

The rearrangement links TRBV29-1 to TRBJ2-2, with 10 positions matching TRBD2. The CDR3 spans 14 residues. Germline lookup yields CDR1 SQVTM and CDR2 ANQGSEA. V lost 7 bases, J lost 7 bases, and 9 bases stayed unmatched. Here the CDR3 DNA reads TGCAGCGCCAGCGGGGGGGCCGCCGTCGGGGAGCTGTTTTTT. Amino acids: CSASGGAAVGELFF.

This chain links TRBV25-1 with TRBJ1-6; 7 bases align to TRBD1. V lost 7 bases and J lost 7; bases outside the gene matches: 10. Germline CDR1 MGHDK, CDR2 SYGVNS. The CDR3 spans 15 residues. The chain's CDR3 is CASTRTGLVNSPLHF. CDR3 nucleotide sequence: TGTGCCAGCACCCGGACAGGATTAGTGAATTCACCCCTCCACTTT.

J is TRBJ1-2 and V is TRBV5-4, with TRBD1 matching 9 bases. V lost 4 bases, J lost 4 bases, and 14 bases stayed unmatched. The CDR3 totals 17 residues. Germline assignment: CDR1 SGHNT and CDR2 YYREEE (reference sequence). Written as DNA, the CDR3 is TGTGCCAGCAGCCCCAGGACAGGGGTGGGCCTTGGCTATGGCTACACCTTC. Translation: CASSPRTGVGLGYGYTF. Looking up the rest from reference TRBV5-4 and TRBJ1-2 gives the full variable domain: ETGVTQSPTHLIKTRGQQVTLRCSSQSGHNTVSWYQQALGQGPQFIFQYYREEENGRGNFPPRFSGLQFPNYSSELNVNALELDDSALYLCASSPRTGVGLGYGYTFGSGTRLTVV.

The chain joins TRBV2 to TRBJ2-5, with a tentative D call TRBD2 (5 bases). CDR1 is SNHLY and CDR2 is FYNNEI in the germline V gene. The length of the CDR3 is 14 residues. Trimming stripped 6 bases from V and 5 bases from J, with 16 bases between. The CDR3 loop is CASRGSGFHETQYF. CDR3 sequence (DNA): TGTGCCAGCAGAGGGAGCGGATTTCATGAGACCCAGTACTTC.

The CDR3 is CASRSPGALNTEAFF. In DNA form, the CDR3 reads TGTGCCAGCAGGTCCCCAGGGGCGCTGAACACTGAAGCTTTCTTT. This chain links TRBV11-1 with TRBJ1-1; D may be TRBD1 (6 bases). From germline, CDR1 is SGHAT and CDR2 FQDESV (reference sequence). CDR3 length equals 15 residues. The V gene lost 6 bases and the J gene lost 0 bases, with 14 bases spanning the gap.

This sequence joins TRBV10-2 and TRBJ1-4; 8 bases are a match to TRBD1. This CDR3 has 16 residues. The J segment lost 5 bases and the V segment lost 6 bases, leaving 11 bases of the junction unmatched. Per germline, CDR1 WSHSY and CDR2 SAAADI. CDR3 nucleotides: TGCGCCAGCAGAAATGGACAGGGACCGATGAATGAAAAACTGTTTTTT. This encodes CASRNGQGPMNEKLFF.

CDR3 protein: CATRETLYGYTF. CDR3 DNA: TGTGCCACCAGAGAGACACTCTATGGCTACACCTTC. The chain carries TRBV6-1 and TRBJ1-2; the D is unclear. The CDR3 is 12 amino acids. V shed 10 bases and J shed 4 bases, with 13 bases lying between them. Germline-derived CDR1 and CDR2 are MNHNS and SASEGT.

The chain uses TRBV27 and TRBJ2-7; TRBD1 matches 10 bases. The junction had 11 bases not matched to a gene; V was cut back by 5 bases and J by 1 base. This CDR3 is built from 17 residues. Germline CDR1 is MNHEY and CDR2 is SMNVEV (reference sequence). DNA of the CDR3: TGTGCCAGCAGTCCCAGTCTCCCGGGACAGGGGTCCTACGAGCAGTACTTC. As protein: CASSPSLPGQGSYEQYF.

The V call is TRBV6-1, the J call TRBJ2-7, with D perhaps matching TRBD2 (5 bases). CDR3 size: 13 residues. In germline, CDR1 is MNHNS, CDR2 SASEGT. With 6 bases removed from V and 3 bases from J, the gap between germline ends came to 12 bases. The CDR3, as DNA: TGTGCCAGCAGGGTCGACGGACTCTACGAGCAGTACTTC. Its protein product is CASRVDGLYEQYF.

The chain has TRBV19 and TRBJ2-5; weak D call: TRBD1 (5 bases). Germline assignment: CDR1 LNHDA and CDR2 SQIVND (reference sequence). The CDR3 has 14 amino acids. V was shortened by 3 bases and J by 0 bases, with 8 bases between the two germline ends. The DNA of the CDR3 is TGTGCCAGTAGTATCCGGACAAACCAAGAGACCCAGTACTTC. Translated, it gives CASSIRTNQETQYF.

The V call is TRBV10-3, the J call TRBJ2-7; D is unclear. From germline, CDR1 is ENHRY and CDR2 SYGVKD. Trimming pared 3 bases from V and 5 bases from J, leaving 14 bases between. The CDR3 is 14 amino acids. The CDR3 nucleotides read TGTGCCATCAGTGAACAAGATCACCTCGACGAGCAGTACTTC. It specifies CAISEQDHLDEQYF.

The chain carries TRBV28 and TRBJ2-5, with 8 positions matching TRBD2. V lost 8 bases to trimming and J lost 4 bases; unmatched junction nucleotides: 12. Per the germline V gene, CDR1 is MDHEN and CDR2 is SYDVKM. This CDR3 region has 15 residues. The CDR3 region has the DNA TGTGCCAGCGGCTCGCGGGGGGCGAGAGGAGAGACCCAGTACTTC. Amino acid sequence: CASGSRGARGETQYF. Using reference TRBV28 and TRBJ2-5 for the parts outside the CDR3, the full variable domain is DVKVTQSSRYLVKRTGEKVFLECVQDMDHENMFWYRQDPGLGLRLIYFSYDVKMKEKGDIPEGYSVSREKKERFSLILESASTNQTSMYLCASGSRGARGETQYFGPGTRLLVL.

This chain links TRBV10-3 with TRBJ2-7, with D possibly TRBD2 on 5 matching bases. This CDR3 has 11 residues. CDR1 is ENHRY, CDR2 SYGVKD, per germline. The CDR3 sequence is CASGSSYEQYF. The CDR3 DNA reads TGTGCATCGGGGAGCTCCTACGAGCAGTACTTC.

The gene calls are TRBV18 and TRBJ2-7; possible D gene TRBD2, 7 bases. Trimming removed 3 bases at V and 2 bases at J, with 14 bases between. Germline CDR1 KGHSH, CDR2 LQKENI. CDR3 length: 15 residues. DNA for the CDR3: TGTGCCAGCTCACCTCTGGGGGGGCTGACCTACGAGCAGTACTTC. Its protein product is CASSPLGGLTYEQYF. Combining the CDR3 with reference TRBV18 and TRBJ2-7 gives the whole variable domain NAGVMQNPRHLVRRRGQEARLRCSPMKGHSHVYWYRQLPEEGLKFMVYLQKENIIDESGMPKERFSAEFPKEGPSILRIQQVVRGDSAAYFCASSPLGGLTYEQYFGPGTRLTVT.

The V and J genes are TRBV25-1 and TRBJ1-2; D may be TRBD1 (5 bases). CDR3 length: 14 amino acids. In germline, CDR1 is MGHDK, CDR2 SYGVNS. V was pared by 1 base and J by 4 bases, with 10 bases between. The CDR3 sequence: CASSEWGISYGYTF. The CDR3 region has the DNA TGTGCCAGCAGTGAATGGGGGATCAGCTATGGCTACACCTTC.